These T cell receptor beta chains were read from a single sample in a study of T cell responses to AZD1222 COVID-19 vaccine. The table came from immunoSEQ multiplex PCR; TCRdb's copy has only in-frame clones and leaves some out. The data show about 120,000 clones, more than 75% seen once. Specimen: peripheral blood, collected on day 0 of AZD1222 vaccination. The source is an adult in good health. The CDR3 runs from the conserved cysteine through the conserved F or W. Fields, in order: V gene, J gene, CDR3 length, D gene, clone size, CDR3 DNA, CDR3 protein. D genes are given only for firm matches. A clone size is listed for some rows: how often the clone was seen (once, few, many), or a class if it is expanded.

v_call: TRBV29-1; j_call: TRBJ2-1; cdr3_length: 14; d_call: .; clone_size: .; cdr3_nt: TGCAGCGTTGACTGGGGGGACTCCTACAATGAGCAGTTCTTC; cdr3_aa: CSVDWGDSYNEQFF
v_call: TRBV24-1; j_call: TRBJ1-1; cdr3_length: 13; d_call: .; clone_size: .; cdr3_nt: TGTGCCACCAGTGACCCCCTTAACACTGAAGCTTTCTTT; cdr3_aa: CATSDPLNTEAFF
v_call: TRBV18; j_call: TRBJ2-5; cdr3_length: 17; d_call: .; clone_size: .; cdr3_nt: TGTGCCAGCTCACCAAATCTACCCGTGGGTTCGAGAGAGACCCAGTACTTC; cdr3_aa: CASSPNLPVGSRETQYF
v_call: TRBV11-2; j_call: TRBJ2-7; cdr3_length: 17; d_call: .; clone_size: .; cdr3_nt: TGTGCCAGCAGCTCCCCCGGACAGCGAATCCCCCCCTACGAGCAGTACTTC; cdr3_aa: CASSSPGQRIPPYEQYF
v_call: TRBV2; j_call: TRBJ1-1; cdr3_length: 13; d_call: .; clone_size: .; cdr3_nt: TGTGCCAGCAACCCCATAGCGTACACTGAAGCTTTCTTT; cdr3_aa: CASNPIAYTEAFF
v_call: TRBV20-1; j_call: TRBJ1-1; cdr3_length: 12; d_call: .; clone_size: .; cdr3_nt: TGCAGTGCCAGTGGGGGCCACACTGAAGCTTTCTTT; cdr3_aa: CSASGGHTEAFF
v_call: TRBV28; j_call: TRBJ2-4; cdr3_length: 19; d_call: TRBD2; clone_size: .; cdr3_nt: TGTGCCAGCAGTTTAGGGCTGGCGGGGGGATATCTAGCCAAAAACATTCAGTACTTC; cdr3_aa: CASSLGLAGGYLAKNIQYF
v_call: TRBV9; j_call: TRBJ1-3; cdr3_length: 17; d_call: .; clone_size: .; cdr3_nt: TGTGCCAGCAGCGTAGAAGGTAACAGCTTTTCTGGAAACACCATATATTTT; cdr3_aa: CASSVEGNSFSGNTIYF
v_call: TRBV29-1; j_call: TRBJ2-1; cdr3_length: 17; d_call: .; clone_size: .; cdr3_nt: TGCAGCGTTGAAGCGCCCCCCGGTGGGAGCGTATACAATGAGCAGTTCTTC; cdr3_aa: CSVEAPPGGSVYNEQFF
v_call: TRBV27; j_call: TRBJ1-5; cdr3_length: 15; d_call: .; clone_size: .; cdr3_nt: TGTGCCAGCAGTGGGACACCTTTTAGCAATCAGCCCCAGCATTTT; cdr3_aa: CASSGTPFSNQPQHF
v_call: TRBV4-1; j_call: TRBJ2-3; cdr3_length: 17; d_call: .; clone_size: once; cdr3_nt: TGCGCCAGCAGCCAAGAAGCCCCTAGGCAGGGCACAGATACGCAGTATTTT; cdr3_aa: CASSQEAPRQGTDTQYF
v_call: TRBV5-1; j_call: TRBJ1-4; cdr3_length: 14; d_call: .; clone_size: .; cdr3_nt: TGCGCCAGCAGCCCGGAAGCGGGTAATGAAAAACTGTTTTTT; cdr3_aa: CASSPEAGNEKLFF
v_call: TRBV6-5; j_call: TRBJ1-2; cdr3_length: 13; d_call: .; clone_size: .; cdr3_nt: TGTGCCAGCAGATCCGGGACACTCTATGGCTACACCTTC; cdr3_aa: CASRSGTLYGYTF
v_call: TRBV28; j_call: TRBJ1-6; cdr3_length: 15; d_call: TRBD1; clone_size: .; cdr3_nt: TGTGCCAGCAGTCCCCCGGGACAGGGTTTTTCACCCCTCCACTTT; cdr3_aa: CASSPPGQGFSPLHF
v_call: TRBV4-1; j_call: TRBJ2-3; cdr3_length: 16; d_call: TRBD2; clone_size: few; cdr3_nt: TGCGCCAGCGCGCCCGGACTAGCGGGGCACACAGATACGCAGTATTTT; cdr3_aa: CASAPGLAGHTDTQYF
v_call: TRBV18; j_call: TRBJ2-3; cdr3_length: 14; d_call: .; clone_size: .; cdr3_nt: TGTGCCAGCTCACCAGAGACTAGCACAGATACGCAGTATTTT; cdr3_aa: CASSPETSTDTQYF
v_call: TRBV7-8; j_call: TRBJ2-7; cdr3_length: 13; d_call: .; clone_size: .; cdr3_nt: TGTGCCAGCAGCTTAGCGCCTAAACACGAGCAGTACTTC; cdr3_aa: CASSLAPKHEQYF
v_call: TRBV7-2; j_call: TRBJ2-3; cdr3_length: 14; d_call: .; clone_size: .; cdr3_nt: TGTGCCACCGGTCGGGGGGCCCGCACAGATACGCAGTATTTT; cdr3_aa: CATGRGARTDTQYF
v_call: TRBV19; j_call: TRBJ2-7; cdr3_length: 16; d_call: .; clone_size: few; cdr3_nt: TGTGCCAGTAGTATGGGGACGAGGTCCGCCGCCTACGAGCAGTACTTC; cdr3_aa: CASSMGTRSAAYEQYF
v_call: TRBV27; j_call: TRBJ1-2; cdr3_length: 13; d_call: .; clone_size: .; cdr3_nt: TGTGCCAGCAGTCCCCGAGGGGGGTATGGCTACACCTTC; cdr3_aa: CASSPRGGYGYTF
v_call: TRBV12-3/TRBV12-4; j_call: TRBJ1-1; cdr3_length: 13; d_call: TRBD1; clone_size: .; cdr3_nt: TGTGCCAGCAGGGGACAGCTGAACACTGAAGCTTTCTTT; cdr3_aa: CASRGQLNTEAFF
v_call: TRBV30; j_call: TRBJ2-3; cdr3_length: 11; d_call: .; clone_size: .; cdr3_nt: TGTGCCTGGAGTGTACAAGATACGCAGTATTTT; cdr3_aa: CAWSVQDTQYF
v_call: TRBV5-1; j_call: TRBJ2-5; cdr3_length: 15; d_call: .; clone_size: once; cdr3_nt: TGCGCCAGCAGCAGAACCGGGGGCGGGGGAGAGACCCAGTACTTC; cdr3_aa: CASSRTGGGGETQYF
v_call: TRBV19; j_call: TRBJ2-4; cdr3_length: 15; d_call: TRBD2; clone_size: .; cdr3_nt: TGTGCCAGTAGTATTGTAGCGGGGTCCAAAAACATTCAGTACTTC; cdr3_aa: CASSIVAGSKNIQYF
v_call: TRBV30; j_call: TRBJ2-5; cdr3_length: 15; d_call: TRBD1; clone_size: .; cdr3_nt: TGTGCCTGGGACCGACGGGACAGGGTTAAAGAGACCCAGTACTTC; cdr3_aa: CAWDRRDRVKETQYF
v_call: TRBV6-5; j_call: TRBJ2-1; cdr3_length: 15; d_call: .; clone_size: .; cdr3_nt: TGTGCCAGCAGTTACAGCGTTATTGGATACAATGAGCAGTTCTTC; cdr3_aa: CASSYSVIGYNEQFF
v_call: TRBV23-1; j_call: TRBJ1-2; cdr3_length: 18; d_call: .; clone_size: .; cdr3_nt: TGCGCCAGCAGTCAATTAGTGAGTCGTTCCGACTTGAGCTATGGCTACACCTTC; cdr3_aa: CASSQLVSRSDLSYGYTF
v_call: TRBV5-1; j_call: TRBJ2-5; cdr3_length: 17; d_call: TRBD2; clone_size: .; cdr3_nt: TGCGCCAGCAATCCCGGCCGGACTAGCGGGGGACAAGAGACCCAGTACTTC; cdr3_aa: CASNPGRTSGGQETQYF
v_call: TRBV5-1; j_call: TRBJ2-5; cdr3_length: 16; d_call: TRBD1; clone_size: .; cdr3_nt: TGCGCCAGCACCCCCTGGACAGGGTCTCAAGGGGAGACCCAGTACTTC; cdr3_aa: CASTPWTGSQGETQYF
v_call: TRBV2; j_call: TRBJ1-6; cdr3_length: 14; d_call: TRBD1; clone_size: .; cdr3_nt: TGTGCCAGCAGCCCGGGACAGGGTGCTTCACCCCTCCACTTT; cdr3_aa: CASSPGQGASPLHF
v_call: TRBV19; j_call: TRBJ1-2; cdr3_length: 14; d_call: TRBD1; clone_size: .; cdr3_nt: TGTGCCAGTAGTTGGACAGGGCGGATCTCTGGCTACACCTTC; cdr3_aa: CASSWTGRISGYTF
v_call: TRBV12-3/TRBV12-4; j_call: TRBJ2-2; cdr3_length: 10; d_call: .; clone_size: .; cdr3_nt: TGTGCCAGCAGCGCGAGGGAGCTGTTTTTT; cdr3_aa: CASSARELFF
v_call: TRBV19; j_call: TRBJ1-5; cdr3_length: 16; d_call: .; clone_size: .; cdr3_nt: TGTGCCAGTAGTATATCGGGGGCAGATGGCAATCAGCCCCAGCATTTT; cdr3_aa: CASSISGADGNQPQHF
v_call: TRBV11-3; j_call: TRBJ2-3; cdr3_length: 14; d_call: TRBD2; clone_size: .; cdr3_nt: TGTGCCCGCACTAGCGGGCCTAGCACAGATACGCAGTATTTT; cdr3_aa: CARTSGPSTDTQYF
v_call: TRBV4-1; j_call: TRBJ1-4; cdr3_length: 16; d_call: TRBD1; clone_size: .; cdr3_nt: TGCGCCAGCAGAGGACAGGGGGCGTCTCTAGGTGAAAAACTGTTTTTT; cdr3_aa: CASRGQGASLGEKLFF
v_call: TRBV2; j_call: TRBJ1-2; cdr3_length: 13; d_call: .; clone_size: few; cdr3_nt: TGTGCCAGCAAAACAGGGAATCTCGATGGCTACACCTTC; cdr3_aa: CASKTGNLDGYTF
v_call: TRBV11-2; j_call: TRBJ1-3; cdr3_length: 13; d_call: .; clone_size: .; cdr3_nt: TGTGCCAGCAGCTTAGGAAGTGGAAACACCATATATTTT; cdr3_aa: CASSLGSGNTIYF
v_call: TRBV5-1; j_call: TRBJ2-7; cdr3_length: 15; d_call: TRBD2; clone_size: .; cdr3_nt: TGCGCCAGCAGCTTCATAGCGGGAGGCACCTACGAGCAGTACTTC; cdr3_aa: CASSFIAGGTYEQYF
v_call: TRBV5-1; j_call: TRBJ2-5; cdr3_length: 15; d_call: TRBD2; clone_size: .; cdr3_nt: TGCGCCAGCAGCTTACTAGCGGGGGTTTCGGAGACCCAGTACTTC; cdr3_aa: CASSLLAGVSETQYF
v_call: TRBV12-3/TRBV12-4; j_call: TRBJ2-4; cdr3_length: 12; d_call: TRBD2; clone_size: .; cdr3_nt: TGTGCCAGCAGCCGGGGGGAAAACATTCAGTACTTC; cdr3_aa: CASSRGENIQYF
v_call: TRBV3-1/TRBV3-2; j_call: TRBJ2-1; cdr3_length: 11; d_call: .; clone_size: .; cdr3_nt: TGTGCCAGCAGCCGTGGGAGTGAGCAGTTCTTC; cdr3_aa: CASSRGSEQFF
v_call: TRBV3-1/TRBV3-2; j_call: TRBJ2-2; cdr3_length: 14; d_call: .; clone_size: .; cdr3_nt: TGTGCCTCCCAGGGCCCTCGGAACACCGGGGAGCTGTTTTTT; cdr3_aa: CASQGPRNTGELFF
v_call: TRBV5-6; j_call: TRBJ2-5; cdr3_length: 14; d_call: .; clone_size: .; cdr3_nt: TGTGCCAGCAGCTTGGGGAGGGCGCAAGAGACCCAGTACTTC; cdr3_aa: CASSLGRAQETQYF
v_call: TRBV6-5; j_call: TRBJ1-1; cdr3_length: 15; d_call: TRBD1; clone_size: .; cdr3_nt: TGTGCCAGCAGCCAGGGGGGGGCAGAAAACACTGAAGCTTTCTTT; cdr3_aa: CASSQGGAENTEAFF
v_call: TRBV4-3; j_call: TRBJ1-6; cdr3_length: 15; d_call: .; clone_size: .; cdr3_nt: TGCGCCAGCAGCCAAGTCGTAAGGGGCAATTCACCCCTCCACTTT; cdr3_aa: CASSQVVRGNSPLHF
v_call: TRBV2; j_call: TRBJ2-3; cdr3_length: 11; d_call: .; clone_size: .; cdr3_nt: TGTGCCAGCAATGGGGCGGATACGCAGTATTTT; cdr3_aa: CASNGADTQYF
v_call: TRBV5-1; j_call: TRBJ1-1; cdr3_length: 14; d_call: .; clone_size: once; cdr3_nt: TGCGCCAGCAGCTTGGGCCGGCAGAACACTGAAGCTTTCTTT; cdr3_aa: CASSLGRQNTEAFF
v_call: TRBV27; j_call: TRBJ1-1; cdr3_length: 11; d_call: .; clone_size: few; cdr3_nt: TGTGCCAGCGGTCAGAACACTGAAGCTTTCTTT; cdr3_aa: CASGQNTEAFF
v_call: TRBV14; j_call: TRBJ2-5; cdr3_length: 15; d_call: .; clone_size: .; cdr3_nt: TGTGCCAGCAGCCAAGATAACTCCTGGCAAGAGACCCAGTACTTC; cdr3_aa: CASSQDNSWQETQYF
v_call: TRBV5-1; j_call: TRBJ2-2; cdr3_length: 18; d_call: TRBD2; clone_size: many; cdr3_nt: TGCGCCAGCAGCTGGTTGGGACTAGCGGGAGGCAACACCGGGGAGCTGTTTTTT; cdr3_aa: CASSWLGLAGGNTGELFF
v_call: TRBV28; j_call: TRBJ1-6; cdr3_length: 14; d_call: TRBD1; clone_size: .; cdr3_nt: TGTGCCAGCAGGACGACAGGGGAAAATTCACCCCTCCACTTT; cdr3_aa: CASRTTGENSPLHF
v_call: TRBV7-9; j_call: TRBJ1-2; cdr3_length: 13; d_call: .; clone_size: .; cdr3_nt: TGTGCCAGCAGCTTACAGGCTGGAGATGGCTACACCTTC; cdr3_aa: CASSLQAGDGYTF
v_call: TRBV7-2; j_call: TRBJ2-1; cdr3_length: 16; d_call: TRBD2; clone_size: .; cdr3_nt: TGTGCCAGCAGCTTAGAAACTAGCGGGGGGGCGAGTGAGCAGTTCTTC; cdr3_aa: CASSLETSGGASEQFF
v_call: TRBV19; j_call: TRBJ1-1; cdr3_length: 15; d_call: TRBD1; clone_size: .; cdr3_nt: TGTGCCAGTAGTACCTCCGGACAGGGCTCCACTGAAGCTTTCTTT; cdr3_aa: CASSTSGQGSTEAFF
v_call: TRBV9; j_call: TRBJ1-4; cdr3_length: 15; d_call: TRBD1; clone_size: .; cdr3_nt: TGTGCCAGCAGCGTAGTGACAGGGGCGAATGAAAAACTGTTTTTT; cdr3_aa: CASSVVTGANEKLFF
v_call: TRBV20-1; j_call: TRBJ1-5; cdr3_length: 14; d_call: .; clone_size: few; cdr3_nt: TGCAGTGCTAGTTTGGGTTATAGCAATCAGCCCCAGCATTTT; cdr3_aa: CSASLGYSNQPQHF
v_call: TRBV4-3; j_call: TRBJ2-3; cdr3_length: 17; d_call: TRBD2; clone_size: .; cdr3_nt: TGCGCCAGCAGCCAAGATCGGTCTAGCGGGCGCACAGATACGCAGTATTTT; cdr3_aa: CASSQDRSSGRTDTQYF
v_call: TRBV7-9; j_call: TRBJ1-2; cdr3_length: 15; d_call: TRBD1; clone_size: .; cdr3_nt: TGTGCCAGCAGCCAAGGAGGGGGCAGGGTTGGTGGCTACACCTTC; cdr3_aa: CASSQGGGRVGGYTF
v_call: TRBV11-2; j_call: TRBJ2-2; cdr3_length: 14; d_call: .; clone_size: .; cdr3_nt: TGTGCCAGCAGCTTAGAAAGGCTGACCGGGGAGCTGTTTTTT; cdr3_aa: CASSLERLTGELFF